This T cell receptor (beta chain) came from a study of pediatric ulcerative colitis. The wider study: Ulcerative colitis patients had pancolitis or left-sided colitis, with confirming histology. Findings and caveats of the study: A couple of rectal CDR3 clonotypes occurred in all ulcerative colitis patients.

Sequenced by immunoSEQ multiplex PCR; TCRdb stores in-frame clones only, minus some. This sample has 20,000 to 30,000 clones, with about 67% found just once. The rectum was sampled with one to two pinch biopsies at colonoscopy. Turning to this clone: What it binds is unknown.

Sequencing used gut tissue. This sequence was found in a boy younger than 18 with severe ulcerative colitis.

The DNA for the CDR3 is TGTGCCAGCAGCTTAATCAAGGGGAACTATGGCTACACCTTC. Translated: CASSLIKGNYGYTF. The J gene is TRBJ1-2, the V gene TRBV7-9; D is possibly TRBD1 (5 bases). The CDR3 spans 14 residues. Trimming left V 2 bases short and J 2 bases short, with 9 bases between. Per the germline V gene, CDR1 is SEHNR and CDR2 is FQNEAQ (reference sequence).